Listed here are 31 T cell receptor beta chains from one sample, sequenced in a study of blood T cell repertoires in COVID-19. The assay was immunoSEQ multiplex PCR, and TCRdb's table has in-frame clones only and misses some. The repertoire holds roughly 200,000 clones, with approximately 83% as singletons. The sample comprised peripheral blood. The receptors stem from a woman aged 40 to 55 with COVID-19, enrolled during active disease.

CDR3 in amino acids: CASSESAGNNSPLHF. The CDR3 region has the DNA TGCGCCAGCAGTGAGTCAGCCGGGAATAATTCACCCCTCCACTTT. V usage is TRBV10-1 and J usage is TRBJ1-6; D gene uncertain. CDR3 length equals 15 residues. Trimming removed 0 bases from V and 5 bases from J, with 8 bases in between. Germline V gene sequence: CDR1 WNHNN, CDR2 SYGVQD (reference sequence).

This chain uses TRBV28 with TRBJ1-3; D unclear. The V end was cut by 3 bases, the J end by 0 bases, with 9 bases between. The CDR3 loop spans 15 amino acids. Per germline, CDR1 MDHEN and CDR2 SYDVKM. Here the CDR3 DNA reads TGTGCCAGCAGTTTTCCCAGGAACTCTGGAAACACCATATATTTT. As protein: CASSFPRNSGNTIYF.

V gene TRBV11-3 combines with J gene TRBJ2-1; D may be TRBD2 (5 bases). The germline V gene has CDR1 SGHNT and CDR2 YENEEA. V was clipped by 0 bases and J by 6 bases, with 6 bases between them. The CDR3 is 13 residues long. CDR3 protein: CASSLDEGNEQFF. CDR3 in DNA: TGTGCCAGCAGCTTAGATGAGGGCAATGAGCAGTTCTTC.

This chain connects TRBV27 to TRBJ1-3; the match to TRBD1 covers 7 bases. Losses at the gene ends were 6 bases for V and 4 bases for J; bases not matched to a gene: 9. CDR3 length equals 15 residues. Germline CDR1 MNHEY, CDR2 SMNVEV (reference sequence). This CDR3 is CASSLIQGGGNTIYF. The CDR3 nucleotides read TGTGCCAGCAGCCTAATTCAGGGGGGAGGAAACACCATATATTTT.

The chain couples TRBV5-1 to TRBJ1-2; D call uncertain. V was pared by 0 bases and J by 5 bases, with 5 bases between. Germline loops: CDR1 SGHRS, CDR2 YFSETQ. The CDR3 spans 12 residues. Written as DNA, the CDR3 is TGCGCCAGCAGCTTGGAACAGTATGGCTACACCTTC. Residues: CASSLEQYGYTF.

V and J are TRBV4-1 and TRBJ1-2; D may be TRBD1 (6 bases). Germline-derived CDR1 and CDR2 are MGHRA and YSYEKL. CDR3 length: 15 amino acids. V dropped 1 base and J dropped 8 bases, with 17 bases sitting between them. CDR3 in amino acids: CASSQAPGRGEGYTF. CDR3 DNA: TGCGCCAGCAGCCAAGCCCCCGGGAGGGGGGAAGGCTACACCTTC.

This clone was found once. The chain couples TRBV19 to TRBJ1-2; weak D call: TRBD1 (6 bases). The CDR3 covers 13 residues. Germline CDR1 LNHDA, CDR2 SQIVND (reference sequence). With 6 bases removed from V and 6 bases from J, the gap between germline ends came to 14 bases. CDR3 in amino acids: CASRAGGADGYTF. The CDR3 nucleotides are TGTGCCAGTAGGGCGGGGGGGGCAGATGGCTACACCTTC.

The chain couples TRBV9 to TRBJ1-5; no definite D call. The CDR3 covers 16 residues. The germline gives CDR1 SGDLS, CDR2 YYNGEE. V lost 2 bases and J 4 bases, leaving 16 bases between the germline ends. The CDR3 region is CASSVSDGEPNQPQHF. CDR3 sequence (DNA): TGTGCCAGCAGCGTCTCGGACGGGGAACCTAATCAGCCCCAGCATTTT.

This chain uses TRBV19 with TRBJ1-2, with a tentative D call TRBD1 (6 bases). Germline assignment: CDR1 LNHDA and CDR2 SQIVND (reference sequence). The CDR3 has 15 residues. Trimming removed 2 bases at V and 4 bases at J, with 14 bases between. The CDR3 reads CASSILSQGIYGYTF. The CDR3 DNA reads TGTGCCAGTAGTATACTGAGCCAGGGGATCTATGGCTACACCTTC. Together with reference TRBV19 and TRBJ1-2, the CDR3 gives the full variable domain: DGGITQSPKYLFRKEGQNVTLSCEQNLNHDAMYWYRQDPGQGLRLIYYSQIVNDFQKGDIAEGYSVSREKKESFPLTVTSAQKNPTAFYLCASSILSQGIYGYTFGSGTRLTVV.

The V and J genes are TRBV23-1 and TRBJ1-5; 8 positions match TRBD1. TRBV23-1 is marked as an open reading frame, function uncertain. V trimming: 8 bases; J trimming: 3 bases; junction bases outside the gene matches: 6. The CDR3 totals 14 residues. The CDR3 loop reads CASRTGRDNQPQHF. CDR3 nucleotides: TGCGCCAGCCGGACAGGGAGGGACAATCAGCCCCAGCATTTT.

The CDR3: CASSFQGSVGEKLFF. The CDR3, as DNA: TGTGCCAGCAGTTTTCAGGGGAGTGTGGGAGAAAAACTGTTTTTT. The chain links TRBV6-5 to TRBJ1-4; D may be TRBD1 (6 bases). V dropped 4 bases and J dropped 8 bases, with 17 bases sitting between them. The CDR3 runs to 15 residues. The V gene's germline CDR1 is MNHEY and CDR2 SVGAGI.

This clone has a handful of counts. The V gene is TRBV10-2, the J gene TRBJ1-6; 7 nucleotides match TRBD1. Trimming at V came to 7 bases and at J to 0 bases, leaving 9 bases not matched to a gene. The length of the CDR3 is 17 residues. CDR1 WSHSY and CDR2 SAAADI come from the germline V gene. The CDR3 nucleotides read TGCGCCAGCATGTCGGGACAGACTAGCTCCTATAATTCACCCCTCCACTTT. Encoded protein: CASMSGQTSSYNSPLHF.

The chain uses TRBV7-2 and TRBJ2-4; 8 positions agree with TRBD2. This CDR3 has 15 amino acids. From germline, CDR1 is SGHTA and CDR2 FQGNSA. After removal of 5 bases from V and 5 bases from J, the junction contained 8 bases not matched to a gene. This chain's CDR3 is CASSPFVGGENIQYF. DNA for the CDR3: TGTGCCAGCAGCCCCTTTGTCGGGGGGGAAAACATTCAGTACTTC.

The chain links TRBV18 to TRBJ2-2, with TRBD1 identical over 7 bases. This CDR3 comprises 15 residues. Germline V CDR1 and CDR2: KGHSH, LQKENI. The junction had 8 bases not matched to a gene; V was cut back by 4 bases and J by 6 bases. The CDR3 coding sequence is TGTGCCAGCTCACTTTCGACAGGGAAGGCCGGGGAGCTGTTTTTT. Its translation is CASSLSTGKAGELFF.

The V call is TRBV6-2 or TRBV6-3, the J call TRBJ2-5, with TRBD2 matching 15 bases. The length of the CDR3 is 15 residues. The trim removed 4 bases at V and 4 bases at J, leaving 1 base unmatched. The germline gives CDR1 MNHEY, CDR2 SVGEGT. CDR3 sequence reads: CASSWTSGGAETQYF. The CDR3 bases are TGTGCCAGCAGTTGGACTAGCGGGGGGGCAGAGACCCAGTACTTC.

CDR3 DNA: TGCGCCAGCAGCTTGGGGACAGGGGACTATGGCTACACCTTC. Its protein product is CASSLGTGDYGYTF. V and J are TRBV5-1 and TRBJ1-2, with 9 bases fitting TRBD1. Germline-derived CDR1 and CDR2 are SGHRS and YFSETQ. The CDR3 runs 14 residues. After removal of 0 bases from V and 3 bases from J, the junction contained 0 bases not matched to a gene.

This sequence joins TRBV6-4 and TRBJ2-3; 10 bases are a match to TRBD2. In germline, CDR1 is MRHNA, CDR2 SNTAGT. V was pared by 5 bases and J by 2 bases, with 1 base of the junction left unmatched. The CDR3 is 14 amino acids. CDR3: CASSSGGATDTQYF. The CDR3, as DNA: TGTGCCAGCAGTAGCGGGGGGGCCACAGATACGCAGTATTTT.

The V gene is TRBV2, the J gene TRBJ1-6; D is perhaps TRBD1 (6 bases). CDR3 length: 14 amino acids. CDR1 is SNHLY and CDR2 is FYNNEI in the germline V gene. With 7 bases removed from V and 8 bases from J, the gap between germline ends came to 15 bases. CDR3: CASIDTGKYSPLHF. As DNA, the CDR3 is TGTGCCAGCATCGATACAGGGAAGTATTCACCCCTCCACTTT.

V is TRBV27 and J is TRBJ2-7; D is undetermined. The CDR3 runs 14 residues. Germline V gene data show CDR1 as MNHEY and CDR2 as SMNVEV (reference sequence). Trimming removed 3 bases at V and 2 bases at J, with 11 bases between. CDR3 sequence: CASSFYDTAYEQYF. The DNA of the CDR3 is TGTGCCAGCAGTTTCTATGACACCGCCTACGAGCAGTACTTC.

The chain is built from TRBV6-5 and TRBJ2-1; TRBD2 might be the D (5 bases). Deletions cut 2 bases from V and 2 bases from J, with 10 bases between. This CDR3 is 15 amino acids long. The germline V gene has CDR1 MNHEY and CDR2 SVGAGI. The CDR3 loop reads CASSYGELTYNEQFF. The CDR3 DNA reads TGTGCCAGCAGTTACGGGGAGCTCACCTACAATGAGCAGTTCTTC.

V gene TRBV11-2 combines with J gene TRBJ2-7; D might be TRBD2 (7 bases). CDR1 and CDR2 from the germline V gene are SGHAT and FQNNGV. The V and J ends lost 6 bases and 5 bases respectively, with 17 bases between them. The CDR3 consists of 14 residues. CDR3 DNA: TGTGCCAGCAGTTCCCCGGGGGGCCTCGACGAGCAGTACTTC. This encodes CASSSPGGLDEQYF.

The chain combines TRBV7-9 with TRBJ2-3, with 7 positions matching TRBD2. CDR1 SEHNR and CDR2 FQNEAQ come from the germline V gene (reference sequence). The CDR3 totals 15 residues. V lost 1 base and J lost 1; bases outside the gene matches: 2. The CDR3 here is CASSLGTSGTDTQYF. CDR3 sequence (DNA): TGTGCCAGCAGCTTAGGTACTAGCGGCACAGATACGCAGTATTTT.

This clone has at least ten counts. The chain carries TRBV19 and TRBJ2-3; 10 bases match TRBD2. V dropped 6 bases and J dropped 2; count of bases not matched to a gene: 2. The CDR3 extends over 14 amino acids. Germline V gene sequence: CDR1 LNHDA, CDR2 SQIVND (reference sequence). As DNA, the CDR3 is TGTGCCAGTAGACTAGCGGGATCCACAGATACGCAGTATTTT. This gives the protein CASRLAGSTDTQYF.

The J gene is TRBJ1-5, the V gene TRBV7-6, with D unclear. From germline, CDR1 is SGHVS and CDR2 FNYEAQ. Trimming removed 1 base from V and 7 bases from J, with 14 bases in between. The CDR3 is 15 residues long. This CDR3 is CASSLERGFSQPQHF. The CDR3 DNA is TGTGCCAGCAGCTTAGAACGAGGGTTTAGCCAGCCCCAGCATTTT.

This chain connects TRBV6-5 to TRBJ1-4; a possible D gene is TRBD1 (5 bases). V dropped 6 bases and J dropped 8 bases, with 16 bases sitting between them. The CDR3 is 14 amino acids. From germline, CDR1 is MNHEY and CDR2 SVGAGI. CDR3 protein: CASRPGGTAEKLFF. DNA for the CDR3: TGTGCCAGCAGGCCGGGGGGGACCGCCGAAAAACTGTTTTTT.

The chain has TRBV19 and TRBJ2-1; the match to TRBD2 covers 9 bases. J gave up 0 bases and V 5 bases, and 5 bases lay outside the gene matches. Per the germline V gene, CDR1 is LNHDA and CDR2 is SQIVND (reference sequence). The CDR3 is made up of 16 amino acids. The CDR3 nucleotides are TGTGCCAGTAGTCCTCTAGCGGGGAGCTCCTACAATGAGCAGTTCTTC. Its protein product is CASSPLAGSSYNEQFF.

The chain recombines TRBV27 with TRBJ2-5, with 8 bases identical to TRBD1. Germline V gene lookup returns CDR1 MNHEY and CDR2 SMNVEV (reference sequence). The CDR3 covers 15 residues. The V gene end was trimmed by 3 bases and the J gene end by 2 bases; junction bases not matched to a gene: 5. The CDR3 DNA sequence: TGTGCCAGCAGTTTTTGGACAGGGAAACAAGAGACCCAGTACTTC. Its protein is CASSFWTGKQETQYF.

The chain employs TRBV7-7 and TRBJ2-7, with a tentative D call TRBD1 (5 bases). There are 14 residues in the CDR3. Germline V gene sequence: CDR1 SSHAT, CDR2 FNYEAQ (reference sequence). The germline V and J ends were trimmed by 1 base and 7 bases, with 14 bases remaining between them. Here the CDR3 reads CASSLGPRAREQYF. The CDR3 nucleotides are TGTGCCAGCAGCTTAGGGCCCAGGGCTCGGGAGCAGTACTTC.

The genes are TRBV3-1 (or the pseudogene TRBV3-2) and TRBJ1-2; D is unclear. The CDR3 has 14 amino acids. Looked up from germline, CDR1 is LGHDT and CDR2 is YNNKEL (reference sequence). V was shortened by 4 bases and J by 4 bases, with 13 bases between the two germline ends. CDR3 sequence: CASSPSQARYGYTF. The CDR3 DNA is TGTGCCAGCAGCCCCTCCCAGGCGCGCTATGGCTACACCTTC.

The V call is TRBV14, the J call TRBJ1-2, with unresolved D. CDR3 size: 14 residues. Germline CDR1 reads SGHDN; CDR2 reads FVKESK. Trimming left V 1 base short and J 8 bases short, with 14 bases between. This CDR3 is CASSQAGLQGGYTF. CDR3 nucleotides: TGTGCCAGCAGCCAAGCAGGACTCCAAGGGGGCTACACCTTC. Full variable domain (rest looked up from reference TRBV14 and TRBJ1-2): EAGVTQFPSHSVIEKGQTVTLRCDPISGHDNLYWYRRVMGKEIKFLLHFVKESKQDESGMPNNRFLAERTGGTYSTLKVQPAELEDSGVYFCASSQAGLQGGYTFGSGTRLTVV.

This chain links TRBV27 with TRBJ2-3; 8 bases are a match to TRBD1. Germline lookup yields CDR1 MNHEY and CDR2 SMNVEV (reference sequence). This CDR3 comprises 16 residues. J was trimmed by 1 base and V by 4 bases; bases with no gene match: 7. This CDR3 is CASSYLLTGGTDTQYF. As DNA, the CDR3 is TGTGCCAGCAGTTACCTCCTGACAGGGGGCACAGATACGCAGTATTTT.